A single sample gave rise to the 8 T cell receptor beta chains below, sequenced in a study of blood T cells in healthy people across ages. The use of a sample-barcoded 5' primer and a J-beta primer mix characterized a second PCR of roughly 6 to 11 cycles. From the 5' RACE reads, TCRdb called clonotypes with MiXCR, one entry per CDR3 protein. The table shows about 380,000 distinct CDR3 sequences, with approximately 47% occurring only once. The sequenced material came from blood. The receptors come from a man aged 60-69 years in good health.

The chain uses TRBV4-3 and TRBJ2-1; no clear D gene. V was trimmed by 0 bases and J by 0 bases, leaving 9 bases between them. The CDR3 loop spans 16 amino acids. Germline loops: CDR1 LGHNA, CDR2 YSLEER. CDR3: CASSQEPSSSYNEQFF. For the CDR3, the DNA is TGCGCCAGCAGCCAAGAACCGTCAAGCTCCTACAATGAGCAGTTCTTC.

The chain recombines TRBV28 with TRBJ2-1; 11 positions agree with TRBD2. V was pared by 5 bases and J by 4 bases, with 7 bases of the junction left unmatched. The CDR3 totals 16 residues. Per germline, CDR1 MDHEN and CDR2 SYDVKM. As DNA, the CDR3 is TGTGCCAGCAGTCACTCCGGGACTAGCGGATACAATGAGCAGTTCTTC. Translation gives CASSHSGTSGYNEQFF.

This clonotype has a count of ten or more. The J gene is TRBJ2-3, the V gene TRBV7-3; 9 bases line up with TRBD1. Unmatched junction bases numbered 6, after V lost 5 bases and J lost 3 bases. The CDR3 length is 15 residues. CDR1 and CDR2 from the germline V gene are SGHTA and FQGTGA. The CDR3 nucleotides are TGTGCCAGCAGCCCTCGACAGGGGGGGACAGATACGCAGTATTTT. Encoded protein: CASSPRQGGTDTQYF.

J is TRBJ2-7 and V is TRBV6-5; D is possibly TRBD1 (6 bases). Looked up from germline, CDR1 is MNHEY and CDR2 is SVGAGI. Trimming stripped 6 bases from V and 3 bases from J, with 18 bases between. This CDR3 is built from 15 residues. The CDR3 sequence: CASRETGSRDYEQYF. CDR3 nucleotides: TGTGCCAGCAGGGAAACAGGGTCTAGAGACTACGAGCAGTACTTC.

J is TRBJ1-1 and V is TRBV27, with D possibly being TRBD1 (5 bases). From germline, CDR1 is MNHEY and CDR2 SMNVEV (reference sequence). Deletions cut 8 bases from V and 11 bases from J, with 18 bases between. This CDR3 has 12 amino acids. CDR3: CASRRGEAAAFF. The CDR3 region has the DNA TGTGCCAGCCGGCGGGGGGAGGCTGCGGCTTTCTTT.

CDR3 sequence reads: CASSQDGHNEYGYTF. CDR3 nucleotides: TGTGCCAGCAGCCAAGATGGGCACAACGAATATGGCTACACCTTC. The chain links TRBV4-2 to TRBJ1-2; D remains unclear. Germline V lookup: CDR1 LGHNA, CDR2 YNFKEQ. Between the trimmed V and J ends, which lost 0 bases and 5 bases, there was a span of 13 bases. This CDR3 is 15 amino acids long.

This clonotype was seen a few times. The rearrangement uses TRBV4-2 and TRBJ2-3; weak D call: TRBD2 (7 bases). Germline CDR1 and CDR2: LGHNA and YNFKEQ. The CDR3 loop spans 17 amino acids. V was pared by 3 bases and J by 2 bases, with 18 bases between. The CDR3 region is CASSHPYRGADTDTQYF. The CDR3 coding sequence is TGTGCCAGCAGCCACCCCTATCGGGGGGCGGACACAGATACGCAGTATTTT.

This chain connects TRBV7-3 to TRBJ2-5, with 8 nucleotides matching TRBD2. Judging by the DNA end, TRBJ2-7 fits better; the J call may be wrong. The CDR3 totals 15 residues. Germline CDR1 reads SGHTA; CDR2 reads FQGTGA. The CDR3 DNA reads as TGTGCCAGCAGCTTAACCCCGGGACTAGTTACCGAGCAGTACTTC. Its translation: CASSLTPGLVTEQYF.